Given below is one T cell receptor beta chain in context. The record originates from a study of control samples from healthy donors and cancer patients. The method was immunoSEQ multiplex PCR; TCRdb's version includes in-frame clones alone and lacks a portion of them. The table includes about 59,000 clones, more than 90% detected once. This CDR3 has 14 amino acids. CDR1 is MNHEY, CDR2 SVGAGI, per germline. V was shortened by 6 bases and J by 4 bases, with 13 bases between the two germline ends. This chain links TRBV6-5 with TRBJ1-5, with D tentatively TRBD1 (5 bases). This TCR derives from a man aged 40-55 years with colorectal cancer. Sequenced: PBMCs. The CDR3 DNA reads as TGTGCCAGCAGCCTCGGGGGATTTAATCAGCCCCAGCATTTT. Protein product: CASSLGGFNQPQHF.